Each of the 31 T cell receptor beta chains below was sequenced from the same sample in a study of blood T cell repertoires in COVID-19 (dated by TCRdb to the early 2020s). Libraries came from the immunoSEQ multiplex PCR assay. TCRdb stores this immuneACCESS table with in-frame sequences only. Part of the clones is absent; in the studies checked, under half of the shortfall reflects unresolved V genes, and no reason is known for the rest. In this sample the table shows a few hundred thousand clones, approximately 86% of which occur a single time. The top ten clonotypes cover approximately 4.1% of the sample. Material: peripheral blood. The receptor source for this set is a woman between 50 and 59 years old with active or convalescent COVID-19.

V is TRBV18 and J is TRBJ1-2, with no clear D. CDR3 size: 11 residues. CDR1 KGHSH and CDR2 LQKENI come from the germline V gene. Trimming took 3 bases from V and 3 from J, leaving 2 bases between them. The CDR3 bases are TGTGCCAGCTCACCCGACTATGGCTACACCTTC. Protein sequence: CASSPDYGYTF.

This clone showed up just once. The chain joins TRBV18 to TRBJ2-3; 8 bases align to TRBD2. The CDR3 has 15 amino acids. Germline V lookup: CDR1 KGHSH, CDR2 LQKENI. Trimming removed 1 base from V and 2 bases from J; junction bases left unmatched: 2. CDR3 nucleotides: TGTGCCAGCTCACCACTAGCGGGGAACACAGATACGCAGTATTTT. Translating gives CASSPLAGNTDTQYF.

The chain uses TRBV3-1 (or the pseudogene TRBV3-2) and TRBJ1-6, with 7 positions matching TRBD1. Germline loops: CDR1 LGHDT, CDR2 YNNKEL (reference sequence). This CDR3 comprises 15 residues. V dropped 4 bases and J dropped 5; count of bases not matched to a gene: 5. DNA for the CDR3: TGTGCCAGCAGCCCTACCAGGGGGGATAATTCACCCCTCCACTTT. Its protein product is CASSPTRGDNSPLHF.

This chain joins TRBV19 and TRBJ1-5; a possible D gene is TRBD1 (5 bases). CDR3 length equals 18 residues. V was trimmed by 6 bases and J by 2 bases, leaving 23 bases between them. Germline V gene data show CDR1 as LNHDA and CDR2 as SQIVND (reference sequence). The CDR3 DNA reads as TGTGCCAGTAGCTCATCCAGGCAGGGAAGATGGGGCAATCAGCCCCAGCATTTT. Its translation is CASSSSRQGRWGNQPQHF.

In DNA form, the CDR3 reads TGTGCCAGTAGTATAGTTGTAAGGGACATGGATGGCTACACCTTC. It encodes CASSIVVRDMDGYTF. The chain joins TRBV19 to TRBJ1-2; weak D call: TRBD1 (6 bases). The CDR3 has 15 amino acids. Trimming took 1 base from V and 6 from J, leaving 15 bases between them. The germline CDR1 and CDR2 sequences are LNHDA and SQIVND (reference sequence). The full variable domain, its missing parts supplied by reference TRBV19 and TRBJ1-2, is DGGITQSPKYLFRKEGQNVTLSCEQNLNHDAMYWYRQDPGQGLRLIYYSQIVNDFQKGDIAEGYSVSREKKESFPLTVTSAQKNPTAFYLCASSIVVRDMDGYTFGSGTRLTVV.

This chain's CDR3 is CASSSISGRGLYEQYF. The CDR3 nucleotides read TGTGCCAGCAGCTCTATCTCCGGCAGGGGGCTCTACGAGCAGTACTTC. The rearrangement links TRBV7-9 to TRBJ2-7; 8 nucleotides line up with TRBD1. The germline CDR1 and CDR2 sequences are SEHNR and FQNEAQ (reference sequence). This CDR3 has 16 amino acids. With V trimmed by 4 bases and J by 3 bases, 11 bases remained unmatched. Together with reference TRBV7-9 and TRBJ2-7, the CDR3 gives the full variable domain: DTGVSQNPRHKITKRGQNVTFRCDPISEHNRLYWYRQTLGQGPEFLTYFQNEAQLEKSRLLSDRFSAERPKGSFSTLEIQRTEQGDSAMYLCASSSISGRGLYEQYFGPGTRLTVT.

To note about this clone: This may stem from a read error, because a much larger clone lies one nucleotide away. Other DNA sequences of this sample code for an identical CDR3. The chain recombines TRBV5-1 with TRBJ2-1; the match to TRBD1 covers 7 bases. The CDR3 length is 13 residues. V shed 2 bases and J 7 bases; nucleotides not matched to a gene: 3. The germline gives CDR1 SGHRS, CDR2 YFSETQ. CDR3 loop: CASSLAGGNEQFF. The CDR3 DNA is TGCGCCAGCAGCTTAGCAGGGGGAAATGAGCAGTTCTTC.

The chain joins TRBV18 to TRBJ2-5; D possibly corresponds to TRBD2 (7 bases). There are 16 residues in the CDR3. Per germline, CDR1 KGHSH and CDR2 LQKENI. Trimming took off 0 bases at V and 4 bases at J, with 15 bases between the two ends. CDR3 sequence reads: CASSPPALGGRETQYF. CDR3 DNA: TGTGCCAGCTCACCACCCGCTCTCGGGGGGCGAGAGACCCAGTACTTC.

The chain employs TRBV5-8 and TRBJ1-2, with 9 positions matching TRBD1. There are 15 residues in the CDR3. Losses at the gene ends were 4 bases for V and 4 bases for J; bases not matched to a gene: 8. Germline CDR1 is SGHTS and CDR2 is YDEGEE. The CDR3 region is CASSLGGQGFYGYTF. The CDR3 coding sequence is TGTGCCAGCAGCCTCGGGGGACAGGGCTTCTATGGCTACACCTTC.

This clone was found once. The J gene is TRBJ2-3, the V gene TRBV11-3; possible D gene TRBD2, 6 bases. CDR3 length: 16 amino acids. Germline loops: CDR1 SGHNT, CDR2 YENEEA. V lost 4 bases and J lost 6, with 20 bases in between. CDR3 region: CASSSGGRDSWDTQYF. The DNA of the CDR3 is TGTGCCAGCAGCTCGGGCGGGCGGGATTCCTGGGATACGCAGTATTTT. The full variable domain, its missing parts supplied by reference TRBV11-3 and TRBJ2-3, is EAGVVQSPRYKIIEKKQPVAFWCNPISGHNTLYWYLQNLGQGPELLIRYENEEAVDDSQLPKDRFSAERLKGVDSTLKIQPAELGDSAVYLCASSSGGRDSWDTQYFGPGTRLTVL.

The V gene is TRBV7-9, the J gene TRBJ1-2; D gene unclear. The CDR3 runs 12 residues. In germline, CDR1 is SEHNR, CDR2 FQNEAQ (reference sequence). V lost 6 bases and J lost 10, with 15 bases in between. For the CDR3, the DNA is TGTGCCAGCAGAAGAAGGACTGAAGTCTACACCTTC. Protein sequence: CASRRRTEVYTF.

The chain uses TRBV4-2 and TRBJ2-5; TRBD2 aligns across 9 bases. The V gene's germline CDR1 is LGHNA and CDR2 YNFKEQ. V lost 1 base to trimming and J lost 3 bases; unmatched junction nucleotides: 3. This CDR3 contains 15 residues. This chain's CDR3 is CASSQVAGDEETQYF. The DNA of the CDR3 is TGTGCCAGCAGCCAAGTAGCGGGAGACGAAGAGACCCAGTACTTC.

This clone was observed once. The V call is TRBV27, the J call TRBJ2-1; possible D gene TRBD2, 5 bases. This CDR3 spans 15 amino acids. Trimming cost V 2 bases and J 9 bases, with 17 bases left between them. CDR1 MNHEY and CDR2 SMNVEV come from the germline V gene (reference sequence). CDR3 loop: CASSLAPGRTGEQFF. DNA of the CDR3: TGTGCCAGCAGTTTAGCCCCCGGGCGGACTGGTGAGCAGTTCTTC.

This clone was seen only a few times. The chain couples TRBV24-1 to TRBJ2-7, with 12 bases identical to TRBD1. CDR1 is KGHDR and CDR2 is SFDVKD in the germline V gene. With 1 base clipped from V and 5 bases from J, the junction kept 5 bases outside the gene matches. The CDR3 is made up of 16 amino acids. The CDR3 is CATSDFRGQGAHEQYF. Written as DNA, the CDR3 is TGTGCCACCAGTGATTTTAGGGGACAGGGGGCCCACGAGCAGTACTTC.

This chain links TRBV28 with TRBJ2-3, with TRBD2 as a possible D gene (6 bases). Trimming stripped 7 bases from V and 4 bases from J, with 15 bases between. From germline, CDR1 is MDHEN and CDR2 SYDVKM. This CDR3 has 14 amino acids. This CDR3 is CASTMGGGADTQYF. CDR3 bases: TGTGCCAGCACCATGGGAGGCGGTGCAGATACGCAGTATTTT.

V usage is TRBV29-1 and J usage is TRBJ2-3; tentatively, D is TRBD2 (5 bases). The CDR3 is made up of 12 amino acids. Trimming cost V 3 bases and J 1 base, with 5 bases left between them. From germline, CDR1 is SQVTM and CDR2 ANQGSEA. The CDR3 is CSVEEGTDTQYF. In nucleotides, the CDR3 is TGCAGCGTTGAGGAGGGCACAGATACGCAGTATTTT.

The rearrangement joins TRBV30 to TRBJ2-1, with 10 bases lining up with TRBD2. This CDR3 is 13 amino acids long. Germline V gives CDR1 GTSNPN, CDR2 SVGIG (reference sequence). V shed 7 bases and J 4 bases; nucleotides not matched to a gene: 4. The CDR3 bases are TGTGCCTCTTCGACTAGCGGGTACAATGAGCAGTTCTTC. This encodes CASSTSGYNEQFF.

V and J are TRBV28 and TRBJ1-1; D unclear. The CDR3 spans 16 residues. V shed 5 bases and J shed 2 bases, with 18 bases lying between them. CDR1 and CDR2 (germline): MDHEN, SYDVKM. The DNA of the CDR3 is TGTGCCAGCAGTCTACTCCTCCAGACACCTAACACTGAAGCTTTCTTT. It translates to CASSLLLQTPNTEAFF.

The chain links TRBV10-3 to TRBJ2-7; unclear D gene. This CDR3 is built from 17 residues. The V and J ends lost 2 bases and 1 base respectively, with 18 bases between them. Germline assignment: CDR1 ENHRY and CDR2 SYGVKD. Written as DNA, the CDR3 is TGTGCCATCAGTGAGCCCGCCTCCCGACGGGTTTCCTACGAGCAGTACTTC. This sequence encodes CAISEPASRRVSYEQYF.

V and J are TRBV6-5 and TRBJ1-4, with D maybe TRBD1 (6 bases). From germline, CDR1 is MNHEY and CDR2 SVGAGI. The CDR3 contains 15 residues. V lost 7 bases, J lost 1 base, and 13 bases lay in between. DNA of the CDR3: TGTGCCAGCACCACAGGGAGGGGAACTAATGAAAAACTGTTTTTT. Protein sequence: CASTTGRGTNEKLFF.

The chain couples TRBV7-7 to TRBJ2-5; 8 positions match TRBD2. This CDR3 comprises 16 residues. From germline, CDR1 is SSHAT and CDR2 FNYEAQ (reference sequence). J was trimmed by 7 bases and V by 5 bases; bases with no gene match: 15. The CDR3 nucleotides are TGTGCCAGCAGCACAAACCAACCGGGACTAGGGGGGACCCAGTACTTC. Translation: CASSTNQPGLGGTQYF.

The chain recombines TRBV5-5 with TRBJ2-2; possibly TRBD1 for D (6 bases). V gave up 4 bases and J gave up 0 bases, with 10 bases separating them. This CDR3 spans 15 amino acids. The germline CDR1 and CDR2 sequences are SGHKS and YYEKEE (reference sequence). In DNA form, the CDR3 reads TGTGCCAGCAGCGTCACAGGGACGAACACCGGGGAGCTGTTTTTT. Its protein product is CASSVTGTNTGELFF.

V usage is TRBV6-5 and J usage is TRBJ2-1, with a tentative D call TRBD2 (6 bases). This CDR3 is 15 amino acids long. V was shortened by 0 bases and J by 3 bases, with 9 bases between the two germline ends. The germline V gene encodes CDR1 MNHEY and CDR2 SVGAGI. DNA of the CDR3: TGTGCCAGCAGTTACTCCGGGACTTACTACAATGAGCAGTTCTTC. Its translation: CASSYSGTYYNEQFF.

This clone has just a few counts. This chain links TRBV5-4 with TRBJ1-6; D is undetermined. Germline lookup yields CDR1 SGHNT and CDR2 YYREEE (reference sequence). This CDR3 has 13 residues. The V gene lost 5 bases and the J gene lost 14 bases, with 17 bases spanning the gap. This CDR3 reads CASRFTGSGALHF. DNA for the CDR3: TGTGCCAGCAGGTTTACGGGCAGCGGGGCCCTCCACTTT.

This clone has a single count. The chain employs TRBV15 and TRBJ1-4; D possibly corresponds to TRBD1 (5 bases). The V end lost 5 bases, the J end lost 5 bases, and 15 bases lay between the germline ends. CDR3 length: 15 amino acids. Germline V CDR1 and CDR2: LNHNV, YYDKDF (reference sequence). The CDR3 loop is CATSSGIGGNEKLFF. The CDR3 DNA reads TGTGCCACCAGCTCAGGGATCGGGGGAAATGAAAAACTGTTTTTT. The full variable domain, with the rest looked up from reference TRBV15 and TRBJ1-4, is DAMVIQNPRYQVTQFGKPVTLSCSQTLNHNVMYWYQQKSSQAPKLLFHYYDKDFNNEADTPDNFQSRRPNTSFCFLDIRSPGLGDTAMYLCATSSGIGGNEKLFFGSGTQLSVL.

The chain employs TRBV29-1 and TRBJ2-1; 7 positions match TRBD2. CDR3 length: 13 residues. The germline V gene has CDR1 SQVTM and CDR2 ANQGSEA. The J segment lost 2 bases and the V segment lost 7 bases, leaving 5 bases of the junction unmatched. The CDR3 nucleotides are TGCAGCGGTTTTGCGGGAGCCTACAATGAGCAGTTCTTC. It translates to CSGFAGAYNEQFF.

The J gene is TRBJ2-1, the V gene TRBV20-1; 8 nucleotides match TRBD2. This CDR3 comprises 15 residues. Per germline, CDR1 DFQATT and CDR2 SNEGSKA (reference sequence). Trimming cost V 3 bases and J 6 bases; bases outside gene matches: 10. CDR3 sequence reads: CSASQPSGPSNEQFF. The CDR3 DNA sequence: TGCAGTGCTAGTCAACCTAGCGGGCCTAGCAATGAGCAGTTCTTC.

This chain uses TRBV9 with TRBJ2-2, with 8 nucleotides matching TRBD2. The CDR3 totals 18 residues. From germline, CDR1 is SGDLS and CDR2 YYNGEE. The V gene end was trimmed by 3 bases and the J gene end by 1 base; junction bases not matched to a gene: 11. The CDR3 here is CASSARQTSGLNTGELFF. As DNA, the CDR3 is TGTGCCAGCAGCGCCCGTCAAACTAGCGGTCTGAACACCGGGGAGCTGTTTTTT.

This clone occurred once. V and J are TRBV19 and TRBJ1-3; 8 bases line up with TRBD1. V was pared by 6 bases and J by 8 bases, with 9 bases of the junction left unmatched. The CDR3 extends over 14 amino acids. From germline, CDR1 is LNHDA and CDR2 SQIVND (reference sequence). The CDR3 nucleotides read TGTGCCAGTAGGGAGACAGGGGCGCTGGACACCATATATTTT. Translation: CASRETGALDTIYF.

The V call is TRBV15, the J call TRBJ2-1; D is perhaps TRBD2 (6 bases). This CDR3 region has 18 residues. V lost 5 bases, J lost 4 bases, and 24 bases lay in between. Germline V gives CDR1 LNHNV, CDR2 YYDKDF (reference sequence). CDR3 DNA sequence: TGTGCCACCAGCGAGTCAGGGATCATAGGAGGGGTATACAATGAGCAGTTCTTC. Translation gives CATSESGIIGGVYNEQFF.

This chain connects TRBV6-4 to TRBJ2-3; 8 nucleotides line up with TRBD1. The CDR3 extends over 14 amino acids. CDR1 and CDR2 from the germline V gene are MRHNA and SNTAGT. The trim removed 6 bases at V and 3 bases at J, leaving 5 bases unmatched. DNA of the CDR3: TGTGCCAGCAGCTCAGGGGGCGGGACAGATACGCAGTATTTT. This codes for CASSSGGGTDTQYF.